A single sample is the source of the 6 T cell receptor beta chains below, sequenced in a study of cytomegalovirus exposure and HLA in healthy donors (dated by TCRdb to the late 2010s). The method was the immunoSEQ multiplex PCR assay. For the multiplex PCR, a mixture combining 60 forward primers for TCR Vbeta segments and 13 reverse primers for TCR Jbeta segments was used. The table comes from immuneACCESS by way of TCRdb, which keeps in-frame sequences with V and J called. Part of the clones is missing from these tables; in studies checked, under half for an unresolved V gene and the rest for unknown reasons. The sample table shows about 110,000 clones, and under 80% are seen once. In total, the top ten clones hold roughly 8% of the sample. The specimen sequenced was PBMCs. The receptor set was obtained from a woman between 45 and 65 years old in good health and CMV-seropositive.

The chain combines TRBV19 with TRBJ2-1; D perhaps matches TRBD1 (6 bases). The CDR3 has 12 amino acids. CDR1 is LNHDA, CDR2 SQIVND, per germline (reference sequence). Trimming took 5 bases from V and 5 from J, leaving 7 bases between them. The CDR3 reads CASSYRDNEQFF. The DNA for the CDR3 is TGTGCCAGTAGTTACAGGGACAATGAGCAGTTCTTC. The entire variable domain, with the rest obtained from reference TRBV19 and TRBJ2-1, is as follows: DGGITQSPKYLFRKEGQNVTLSCEQNLNHDAMYWYRQDPGQGLRLIYYSQIVNDFQKGDIAEGYSVSREKKESFPLTVTSAQKNPTAFYLCASSYRDNEQFFGPGTRLTVL.

The chain uses TRBV20-1 and TRBJ1-2; D is unresolved. Germline V lookup: CDR1 DFQATT, CDR2 SNEGSKA (reference sequence). V shed 5 bases and J shed 9 bases, with 13 bases lying between them. The length of the CDR3 is 11 residues. The DNA for the CDR3 is TGCAGTGCTCCCCCGCAGTCGAGCTACACCTTC. Its protein is CSAPPQSSYTF.

This chain links TRBV5-1 with TRBJ2-4, with D perhaps matching TRBD2 (6 bases). The CDR3 has 14 amino acids. Trimming left V 0 bases short and J 12 bases short, with 16 bases between. Germline CDR1 and CDR2: SGHRS and YFSETQ. This chain's CDR3 is CASSLGGREHSQYF. The CDR3 region has the DNA TGCGCCAGCAGCTTGGGGGGACGGGAGCACAGTCAGTACTTC.

Points on this clone: A read error may produce the germline difference seen at one junction end. The chain is built from TRBV6-5 and TRBJ2-6, with TRBD1 as a possible D gene (5 bases). The CDR3 covers 15 residues. Germline V gene lookup returns CDR1 MNHEY and CDR2 SVGAGI. CDR3 nucleotides: TGTACCAGCAGTAGGGGTAGCTCTGGGGCCAACGGCCTGACTTTC. Translation: CTSSRGSSGANGLTF.

There are a few counts of this clone. This chain uses TRBV6-4 with TRBJ2-7; D is possibly TRBD1 (5 bases). Germline CDR1 reads MRHNA; CDR2 reads SNTAGT. CDR3 length equals 13 residues. Trimming left V 5 bases short and J 7 bases short, with 15 bases between. CDR3 coding DNA: TGTGCCAGCAGTCTGGGTGGGGCCTCGGAGCAGTACTTC. Protein sequence: CASSLGGASEQYF.

For this clone: Because the CDR3 is missing its conserved closing phenylalanine or tryptophan, this is likely a read error. The chain employs TRBV25-1 and TRBJ1-2, with 9 bases aligning to TRBD1. Germline CDR1 reads MGHDK; CDR2 reads SYGVNS. With 6 bases clipped from V and 7 bases from J, the junction kept 9 bases outside the gene matches. The CDR3 length is 14 residues. The CDR3 is CASSPTGGGLGYTL. The CDR3 DNA sequence: TGTGCCAGCAGCCCGACAGGGGGGGGTCTTGGCTACACCCTC.